This T cell receptor (beta chain) stems from a study of blood T cell repertoires in COVID-19. Overall study context: Italy, Spain and the United States were the sources of the convalescent and acute COVID-19 samples. The cDNA or gDNA used as material had been derived from T cells, B-cell-depleted T cells, or PBMCs.

Per the original methods: Amplified reference gene primers provided the basis for estimating nucleated cell counts. Clones were sequenced by immunoSEQ multiplex PCR, and TCRdb holds only the in-frame ones, with some missing. That table furnishes V, J and clone size, whereas the DNA furnished D and trimming. The table lists about 170,000 clones, more than 75% of them singletons. This receptor was taken from a woman in her 70s with acute or convalescent COVID-19. Sequencing was done on a sample of peripheral blood.

The DNA for the CDR3 is TGTGCCAGCAGGCCGACAGGGGGCACTGAAGCTTTCTTT. It is translated as CASRPTGGTEAFF. The V call is TRBV28, the J call TRBJ1-1, with 9 bases matching TRBD1. The CDR3 length is 13 residues. The ends lost 6 bases at V and 4 bases at J; junction bases unmatched: 3. The germline gives CDR1 MDHEN, CDR2 SYDVKM.